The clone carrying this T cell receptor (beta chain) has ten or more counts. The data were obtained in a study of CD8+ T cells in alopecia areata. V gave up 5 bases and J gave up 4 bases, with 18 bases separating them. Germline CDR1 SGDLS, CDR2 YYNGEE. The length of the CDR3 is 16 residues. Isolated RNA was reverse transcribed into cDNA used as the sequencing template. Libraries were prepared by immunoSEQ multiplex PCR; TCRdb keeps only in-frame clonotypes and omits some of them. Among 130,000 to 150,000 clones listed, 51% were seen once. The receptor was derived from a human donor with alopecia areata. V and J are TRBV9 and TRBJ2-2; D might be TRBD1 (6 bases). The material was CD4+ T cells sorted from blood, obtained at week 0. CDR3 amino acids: CASSRPDGGGTGELFF. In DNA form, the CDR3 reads TGTGCCAGCAGTCGACCCGATGGGGGCGGCACCGGGGAGCTGTTTTTT.